These T cell receptor beta chains were read from a single sample in a study of T cell changes during pregnancy in multiple sclerosis. Some clones are missing from TCRdb's copy, which holds only in-frame ones; the method was immunoSEQ multiplex PCR. The sample lists under 90,000 clones, about 91% seen once, with about 1.5% in the top ten. Here the sequenced sample was peripheral blood, taken in the second trimester of pregnancy. The receptors originated from a female donor in good health, enrolled as a control in a pregnancy study. The CDR3 runs from the conserved cysteine through the conserved F or W. A D gene is named only where the DNA matches it firmly. Clone size, where shown, is once, few, many, or a class for clones that have expanded.

D	V	size	J	DNA	CDR3
TRBD2	TRBV5-8	.	TRBJ2-1	TGTGCCAGCAGCCAAGGAGCGGGGGCTTTCTACAATGAGCAGTTCTTC	CASSQGAGAFYNEQFF
.	TRBV4-1	once	TRBJ1-1	TGCGCCAGCAGCCAAGATTTGGCAGGAGGGTACAGGGAAGCTTTCTTT	CASSQDLAGGYREAFF
.	TRBV9	few	TRBJ1-4	TGTGCCAGCAGCCGGAACTCGGGGGAAAAACTGTTTTTT	CASSRNSGEKLFF
.	TRBV28	.	TRBJ2-5	TGTGCCAGCAGTTTGGGGGGGGGCGAGGAGACCCAGTACTTC	CASSLGGGEETQYF
.	TRBV28	.	TRBJ1-1	TGTGCCAGCACCCTGGGGGGAAAGCAGGATGCTTTCTTT	CASTLGGKQDAFF
TRBD1	TRBV2	.	TRBJ1-3	TGTGCCAGCAGGGACAGGTCCCTCTCTGGAAACACCATATATTTT	CASRDRSLSGNTIYF
.	TRBV10-3	.	TRBJ1-2	TGTGCCATCAGTGAGAGGGCGGGCTATGGCTACACCTTC	CAISERAGYGYTF
TRBD1	TRBV5-1	.	TRBJ1-3	TGCGCCAGCAGCTTGACGACAGGGAGCTCTGGAAACACCATATATTTT	CASSLTTGSSGNTIYF
.	TRBV6-1	.	TRBJ2-7	TGTGCCAGCAGTGAAGGGACATACGAGCAGTACTTC	CASSEGTYEQYF
TRBD2	TRBV5-4	once	TRBJ2-5	TGTGCCAGCAGCTTGGAGGCGGGGGAAGAGACCCAGTACTTC	CASSLEAGEETQYF
.	TRBV13	.	TRBJ2-7	TGTGCCAGCAGCCAAAGCGGAAGCTCCTACGAGCAGTACTTC	CASSQSGSSYEQYF
.	TRBV28	once	TRBJ2-3	TGTGCCAGCAGTTCTACTAGCACAGATACGCAGTATTTT	CASSSTSTDTQYF
TRBD2	TRBV6-4	.	TRBJ2-3	TGTGCCAGCAGTGCCACTAGCGGGGGCAGCACAGATACGCAGTATTTT	CASSATSGGSTDTQYF
TRBD2	TRBV4-3	.	TRBJ2-5	TGCGCCAGCAGCCATTGGGCAGGGGCTAGCGGGAGTTTAGTGGAGACCCAGTACTTC	CASSHWAGASGSLVETQYF
TRBD2	TRBV6-5	.	TRBJ2-7	TGTGCCAGCAGCCCCGCACTAGCGGCCTCCTACGAGCAGTACTTC	CASSPALAASYEQYF
TRBD2	TRBV18	.	TRBJ2-5	TGTGCCAGCTCACGACTGAGACTAGCGGGAGCCCGAGAGACCCAGTACTTC	CASSRLRLAGARETQYF
.	TRBV27	.	TRBJ2-2	TGTGCCAGCAGTTTAAAGCGGTCGAACACCGGGGAGCTGTTTTTT	CASSLKRSNTGELFF
TRBD1	TRBV19	.	TRBJ2-7	TGTGCCACCTCCGGGACAGAGGTAGAGCAGTACTTC	CATSGTEVEQYF
.	TRBV28	.	TRBJ1-3	TGTGCCAGCAGTTTGGGCCTTATGGGCTCTGGAAACACCATATATTTT	CASSLGLMGSGNTIYF
TRBD1	TRBV2	.	TRBJ2-1	TGTGCCAGCAGTTTGGACAGGGGGCCCCACAATGAGCAGTTCTTC	CASSLDRGPHNEQFF
.	TRBV4-3	few	TRBJ2-7	TGCGCCAGCAGCCAAGTGGGGGACATGTCCTACGAGCAGTACTTC	CASSQVGDMSYEQYF
TRBD2	TRBV10-2	.	TRBJ2-7	TGCGCCAGCAGTGAGTGGGGGGGACCGGACGAGCAGTACTTC	CASSEWGGPDEQYF
TRBD1	TRBV2	.	TRBJ2-6	TGTGCCAGCAGTACGACAGGGGGCGCAATAGAATCTGGGGCCAACGTCCTGACTTTC	CASSTTGGAIESGANVLTF
.	TRBV6-5	.	TRBJ1-1	TGTGCCAGCAGAACCCCAACAGGGATCAGGGCTTTCTTT	CASRTPTGIRAFF
.	TRBV28	.	TRBJ1-4	TGTGCCAGCAGCTCCAACCCAGGGAGGACCCCACACCCTGATGAAAAACTGTTTTTT	CASSSNPGRTPHPDEKLFF
TRBD2	TRBV7-2	.	TRBJ2-7	TGTGCCAGCAGCTTACCAGCGGGGGAAGAGCAGTACTTC	CASSLPAGEEQYF
TRBD2	TRBV28	.	TRBJ2-1	TGTGCCAGCAGTTTCACTAGCGGGAGAGATGAGCAGTTCTTC	CASSFTSGRDEQFF
TRBD2	TRBV6-1	.	TRBJ2-5	TGTGCCAGCATGGAACTAGCGGGAGGGGAGACCCAGTACTTC	CASMELAGGETQYF
.	TRBV29-1	.	TRBJ2-7	TGCAGCGTGGAGACACTCGCGGGGACCTACGAGCAGTACTTC	CSVETLAGTYEQYF
.	TRBV6-1	.	TRBJ1-1	TGTGCCAGCAGTGTACGGGAGAACACTGAAGCTTTCTTT	CASSVRENTEAFF
.	TRBV12-2	.	TRBJ1-2	TGTGCAAGTCGCTTCCCCTCCGGGCACAGGGATGAGAAGGGCTACACCTTC	CASRFPSGHRDEKGYTF
TRBD2	TRBV19	.	TRBJ2-1	TGTGCCAGTAGTATAGGGACTAGCGCTCACAATGAGCAGTTCTTC	CASSIGTSAHNEQFF
.	TRBV4-2	.	TRBJ2-1	TGTGCCAGCAGCCAAGCTGAACGGGAGATGGCCTACAATGAGCAGTTCTTC	CASSQAEREMAYNEQFF